Listed below are T cell receptor beta chains from one sample, sequenced in a study of blood T cell repertoires in COVID-19. Assay: immunoSEQ multiplex PCR; the TCRdb copy retains only in-frame clones and omits some. This table has 350,000 to 500,000 clones, about 88% appearing once. Material for sequencing was PBMCs or T cells enriched from blood (not recorded which). The receptor source for this set is a young woman who had been exposed to COVID-19. The CDR3 runs from the conserved cysteine through the conserved F or W. Each record gives: J gene, clone size, D gene, V gene, CDR3 protein. A D gene is named only where the DNA matches it firmly. Only some rows state a clone size, as once, few, many or a class for expanded clones.

J: TRBJ1-2
size: NA
D: TRBD1
V: TRBV27
CDR3: CASSPQGVLRDYGYTF

J: TRBJ2-7
size: NA
D: NA
V: TRBV30
CDR3: CAWSLRGFSYEQYF

J: TRBJ1-1
size: NA
D: NA
V: TRBV5-1
CDR3: CASSLVTVNTEAFF

J: TRBJ2-1
size: NA
D: TRBD1
V: TRBV11-3
CDR3: CASSSYPGQEQFF

J: TRBJ1-5
size: NA
D: NA
V: TRBV14
CDR3: CASSQQGNQPQHF

J: TRBJ1-3
size: NA
D: TRBD1
V: TRBV28
CDR3: CASSRGTGVENTIYF

J: TRBJ1-2
size: once
D: TRBD1
V: TRBV6-5
CDR3: CASTLDGTGSGYTF

J: TRBJ2-3
size: NA
D: TRBD2
V: TRBV7-3
CDR3: CASSSLAASTDTQYF

J: TRBJ2-3
size: NA
D: TRBD1
V: TRBV5-1
CDR3: CASSLWTIWDREIPDTQYF

J: TRBJ2-7
size: NA
D: NA
V: TRBV12-3/TRBV12-4
CDR3: CASRVGINEQYF

J: TRBJ2-7
size: NA
D: NA
V: TRBV15
CDR3: CATSLHRDSYEQYF

J: TRBJ2-2
size: NA
D: TRBD2
V: TRBV3-1/TRBV3-2
CDR3: CASSHGTSGRRGELFF

J: TRBJ2-7
size: NA
D: NA
V: TRBV7-6
CDR3: CASSLFAGVNYEQYF

J: TRBJ2-5
size: NA
D: NA
V: TRBV5-4
CDR3: CASSFSATQETQYF

J: TRBJ2-1
size: NA
D: TRBD2
V: TRBV9
CDR3: CASSVGLAGGFGVYNEQFF

J: TRBJ1-4
size: NA
D: NA
V: TRBV10-3
CDR3: CAISVGSYEKLFF

J: TRBJ2-1
size: NA
D: TRBD2
V: TRBV6-6
CDR3: CASSRTAGGGYNEQFF

J: TRBJ2-7
size: NA
D: NA
V: TRBV11-2
CDR3: CASSLAGGTYEQYF

J: TRBJ2-2
size: NA
D: TRBD2
V: TRBV9
CDR3: CASSRLADTGELFF

J: TRBJ2-2
size: NA
D: TRBD2
V: TRBV7-8
CDR3: CASSLAILAGGNTGELFF

J: TRBJ1-5
size: NA
D: TRBD1
V: TRBV6-1
CDR3: CASSEGTASNQPQHF

J: TRBJ2-7
size: NA
D: TRBD1
V: TRBV9
CDR3: CASSDRQGSEQYF

J: TRBJ2-7
size: once
D: TRBD1
V: TRBV27
CDR3: CASRVTGGSYEQYF

J: TRBJ1-1
size: NA
D: TRBD1
V: TRBV19
CDR3: CASSIRDRGTEAFF

J: TRBJ2-7
size: once
D: NA
V: TRBV19
CDR3: CASSPRHPYEQYF

J: TRBJ2-7
size: NA
D: TRBD1
V: TRBV11-2
CDR3: CASSPQGVGEQYF

J: TRBJ2-7
size: NA
D: NA
V: TRBV9
CDR3: CASSVSWAGPYEQYF

J: TRBJ2-5
size: NA
D: NA
V: TRBV14
CDR3: CASSQDQGVGPETQYF

J: TRBJ1-3
size: NA
D: TRBD1
V: TRBV6-5
CDR3: CASSQHRGAGNTIYF

J: TRBJ1-2
size: NA
D: TRBD1
V: TRBV5-6
CDR3: CASSPGQGASNYGYTF

J: TRBJ2-7
size: NA
D: NA
V: TRBV4-3
CDR3: CASSQDRGAFYEQYF

J: TRBJ1-1
size: NA
D: NA
V: TRBV25-1
CDR3: CASSLTENTEAFF

J: TRBJ2-7
size: NA
D: TRBD2
V: TRBV7-9
CDR3: CASSSGLAYEQYF

J: TRBJ1-3
size: NA
D: NA
V: TRBV29-1
CDR3: CSVAVSSGNTIYF

J: TRBJ2-5
size: NA
D: NA
V: TRBV15
CDR3: CATSRVSEETQYF

J: TRBJ2-2
size: NA
D: NA
V: TRBV9
CDR3: CASSVGSGGELFF

J: TRBJ2-7
size: once
D: TRBD2
V: TRBV7-8
CDR3: CASSFEIAGSSYEQYF

J: TRBJ1-1
size: NA
D: NA
V: TRBV7-9
CDR3: CASSLVQGTNTEAFF

J: TRBJ2-7
size: NA
D: NA
V: TRBV4-3
CDR3: CASSQAQGTSSYEQYF

J: TRBJ2-2
size: NA
D: TRBD2
V: TRBV28
CDR3: CASSSTSGGAWTGELFF

J: TRBJ2-7
size: once
D: NA
V: TRBV2
CDR3: CASSKAYEQYF

J: TRBJ2-7
size: NA
D: NA
V: TRBV19
CDR3: CATPGGGTYEQYF

J: TRBJ1-4
size: NA
D: NA
V: TRBV3-1/TRBV3-2
CDR3: CASSQRPGWGVEKLFF

J: TRBJ2-7
size: NA
D: NA
V: TRBV4-1
CDR3: CASSQTTVQGLGFTYEQYF

J: TRBJ2-7
size: NA
D: TRBD1
V: TRBV11-2
CDR3: CASSPGTGNYEQYF

J: TRBJ2-7
size: NA
D: TRBD2
V: TRBV7-2
CDR3: CASSLGGGGYEQYF

J: TRBJ2-5
size: once
D: NA
V: TRBV19
CDR3: CASTMAGKETQYF

J: TRBJ1-3
size: NA
D: NA
V: TRBV2
CDR3: CASRAPAGPGNTIYF